This TCR beta chain emerged from a study of blood T cell repertoires in COVID-19 (dated by TCRdb to the early 2020s). About the study as a whole: Collaborator samples came from the United States, Italy and Spain and covered acute and convalescent phases of COVID-19. Nearly every sample came with metadata listing a de-identified subject ID, COVID-19 status, age in years and sex. A freely available public database, intended as a resource for researchers studying the immune response to SARS-CoV-2, is where the repertoires were released. The material from the prospective study consisted of cDNA or gDNA derived from T cells, B-cell-depleted T cells, or PBMCs. The samples were drawn from the first 160 participants of the ongoing ImmuneRACE study and from 950 to 1,500 subjects provided by 6 global collaborators. Subjects who had been exposed to COVID-19, were actively infected with it, or had recovered from it provided the deeply sampled blood TCRbeta repertoires that made up the dataset. Where HLA class I and class II types were available, the types were taken from metadata supplied by the sample provider, not from assay-based typing.

V is pared back by 0 bases and J by 6 bases, with 14 bases lying between the germline termini. Per the germline V gene, MNHEY is the CDR1 and SVGEGT is the CDR2. The CDR3 holds 15 amino acids from the cysteine to the phenylalanine. CDR3 DNA only is kept here, 45 bases in frame from base 1. The collaborating institutions used their own protocols to collect whole blood in K2EDTA tubes. For TCRbeta analysis, collaborators shipped samples as frozen whole blood, isolated PBMCs, or DNA extracted from either of those sample types. Regarding this clone: It lacks a known antigen. No per-base quality is available; no much larger clone lies one base away.

TCRbeta CDR3 regions were amplified from genomic DNA using the immunoSEQ Assay, a bias-controlled multiplex PCR. Turning to the authors' computational methods: Nucleated cell counts per sample were estimated from amplification of reference gene primers within the assay. To quantify the absolute abundance of each unique TCRbeta CDR3 rearrangement, sequence reads were collapsed and filtered. For each sample, productive Simpson clonality was calculated by taking the square root of Simpson's diversity index across productive rearrangements. In its TCRdb copy, this immuneACCESS table keeps in-frame sequences only and misses some clones. Where compared with another copy, unresolved V genes explain less than half of these, and the others have no known cause. V and J calls and clone size are those listed in that table; D and trimming were worked out from the DNA. Across this sample there are about 260,000 clones, with approximately 80% seen only once. Of the sample, about 1.9% is held by the ten largest clones.

General study outcomes and caveats: The quantity of clinical and demographic metadata differed by source and by participant and was supplied without curation.

The V and J genes are TRBV6-2 or TRBV6-3 and TRBJ1-2; the D segment cannot be called with confidence. Sequenced material: peripheral blood. This TCR was recovered from a woman of 80 years or more with acute or convalescent COVID-19. The sequenced DNA is TGTGCCAGCAGTTACTCTGCCGCGACACGGAATGGCTACACCTTC. Its translation reads: CASSYSAATRNGYTF.